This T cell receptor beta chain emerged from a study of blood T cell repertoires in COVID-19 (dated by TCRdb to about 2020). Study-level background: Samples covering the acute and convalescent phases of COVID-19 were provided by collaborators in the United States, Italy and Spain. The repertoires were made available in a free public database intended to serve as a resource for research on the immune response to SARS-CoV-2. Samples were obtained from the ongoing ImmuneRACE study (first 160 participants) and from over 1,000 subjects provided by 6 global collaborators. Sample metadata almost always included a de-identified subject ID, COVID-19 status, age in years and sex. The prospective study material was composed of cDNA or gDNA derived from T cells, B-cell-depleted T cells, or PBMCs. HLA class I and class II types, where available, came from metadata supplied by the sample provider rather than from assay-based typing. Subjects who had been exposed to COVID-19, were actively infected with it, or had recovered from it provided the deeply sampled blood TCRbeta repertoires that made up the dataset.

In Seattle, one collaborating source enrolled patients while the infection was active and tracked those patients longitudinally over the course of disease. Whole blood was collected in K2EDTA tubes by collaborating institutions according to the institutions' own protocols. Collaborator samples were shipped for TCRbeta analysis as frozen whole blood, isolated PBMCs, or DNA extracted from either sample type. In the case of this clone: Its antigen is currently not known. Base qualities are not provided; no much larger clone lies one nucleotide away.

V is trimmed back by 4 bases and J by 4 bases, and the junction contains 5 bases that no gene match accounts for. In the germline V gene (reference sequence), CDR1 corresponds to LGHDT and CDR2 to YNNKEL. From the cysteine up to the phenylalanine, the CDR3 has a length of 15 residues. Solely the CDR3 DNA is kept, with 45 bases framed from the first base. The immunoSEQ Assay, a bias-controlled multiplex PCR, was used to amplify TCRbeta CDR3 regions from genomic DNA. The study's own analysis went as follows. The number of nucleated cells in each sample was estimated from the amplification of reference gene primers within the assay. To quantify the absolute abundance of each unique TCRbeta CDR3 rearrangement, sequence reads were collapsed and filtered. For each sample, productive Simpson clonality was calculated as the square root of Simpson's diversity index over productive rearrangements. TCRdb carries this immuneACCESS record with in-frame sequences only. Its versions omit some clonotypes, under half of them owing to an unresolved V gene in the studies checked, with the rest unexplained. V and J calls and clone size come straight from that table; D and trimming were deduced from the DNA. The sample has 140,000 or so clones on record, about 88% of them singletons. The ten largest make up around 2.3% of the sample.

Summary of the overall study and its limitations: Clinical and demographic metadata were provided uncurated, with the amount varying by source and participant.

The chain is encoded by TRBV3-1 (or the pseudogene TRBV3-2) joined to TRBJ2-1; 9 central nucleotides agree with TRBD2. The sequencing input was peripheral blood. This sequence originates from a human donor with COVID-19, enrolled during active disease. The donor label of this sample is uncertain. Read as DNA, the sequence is TGTGCCAGCAGCCGGGGGACTAGCTTTTACAATGAGCAGTTCTTC. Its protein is CASSRGTSFYNEQFF.